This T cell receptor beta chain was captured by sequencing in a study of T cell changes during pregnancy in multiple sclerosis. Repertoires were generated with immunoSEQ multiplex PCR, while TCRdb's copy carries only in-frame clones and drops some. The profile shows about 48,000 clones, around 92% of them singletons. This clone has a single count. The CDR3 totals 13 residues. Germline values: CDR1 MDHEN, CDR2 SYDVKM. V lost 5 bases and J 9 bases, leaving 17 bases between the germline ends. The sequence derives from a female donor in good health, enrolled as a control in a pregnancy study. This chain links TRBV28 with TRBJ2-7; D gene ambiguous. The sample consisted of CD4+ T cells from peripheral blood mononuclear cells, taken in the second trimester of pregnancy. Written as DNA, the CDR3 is TGTGCCAGCAGTGCGACTGCCTCGAGAAGGCAGTACTTC. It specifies CASSATASRRQYF.